One sample yielded the 28 T cell receptor beta chains listed below, sequenced in a study of shared clonotypes between healthy human individuals (TCRdb year 2020). CD8 naive samples were CD45RO-negative cells positively selected for CCR7, giving a CD45RA+CCR7+ population that excluded TemRA cells. Library creation used the immunoSEQ multiplex PCR assay. Drawn from immuneACCESS, this table holds only the in-frame rearrangements with V and J called that TCRdb kept. Clones are partly lost; checked studies trace under half to an unresolved V gene and leave the rest unexplained. The sample table lists fewer than 1 million clones, about 97% of them with a count of one. The leading ten clones occupy 0.2% to 0.25% of the sample. The sample taken for sequencing was naive CD8+ T cells sorted from blood. In the paper's terms, the cell subset or site label means: CD45RA+CCR7+. Receptor source: a man in his thirties or forties in good health.

The CDR3 is CASSGVGGSDTQYF. The CDR3 DNA reads as TGTGCCAGCAGCGGAGTCGGGGGGTCAGATACGCAGTATTTT. The gene calls are TRBV9 and TRBJ2-3; 7 bases are a match to TRBD2. This CDR3 is 14 amino acids long. The germline CDR1 and CDR2 sequences are SGDLS and YYNGEE. Unmatched junction bases numbered 5, after V lost 3 bases and J lost 4 bases.

In the case of this clone: The sample holds other DNA sequences that translate to the same CDR3. The gene calls are TRBV28 and TRBJ2-1; D call uncertain. Germline loops: CDR1 MDHEN, CDR2 SYDVKM. CDR3 length: 12 residues. Trimming took 1 base from V and 4 from J, leaving 2 bases between them. In DNA, the CDR3 is TGTGCCAGCAGTTTATCTTACAATGAGCAGTTCTTC. Protein: CASSLSYNEQFF.

V usage is TRBV7-9 and J usage is TRBJ2-1; no clear D gene. Germline V gene data show CDR1 as SEHNR and CDR2 as FQNEAQ (reference sequence). Trimming cost V 5 bases and J 8 bases, with 19 bases left between them. CDR3 length equals 15 residues. The CDR3 nucleotides are TGTGCCAGCAGCCCGCCCTTAGGAGCCCGAGATGAGCAGTTCTTC. Residues: CASSPPLGARDEQFF. The entire variable domain, with the rest obtained from reference TRBV7-9 and TRBJ2-1, is as follows: DTGVSQNPRHKITKRGQNVTFRCDPISEHNRLYWYRQTLGQGPEFLTYFQNEAQLEKSRLLSDRFSAERPKGSFSTLEIQRTEQGDSAMYLCASSPPLGARDEQFFGPGTRLTVL.

This sequence joins TRBV4-3 and TRBJ2-1, with a weak D call TRBD2 (6 bases). Between the trimmed V and J ends, which lost 0 bases and 4 bases, there was a span of 19 bases. The CDR3 is 18 amino acids. Germline V gene data show CDR1 as LGHNA and CDR2 as YSLEER. Written as DNA, the CDR3 is TGCGCCAGCAGCCAAGATGGGGGGACGGGAGCCCTTTACAATGAGCAGTTCTTC. Encoded protein: CASSQDGGTGALYNEQFF.

This chain uses TRBV7-9 with TRBJ1-4; D is uncertain. Germline V gives CDR1 SEHNR, CDR2 FQNEAQ (reference sequence). V lost 4 bases and J 6 bases, leaving 6 bases between the germline ends. This CDR3 is 12 amino acids long. CDR3 DNA sequence: TGTGCCAGCAGCTCGCGCGATGAAAAACTGTTTTTT. This encodes CASSSRDEKLFF.

The CDR3 protein is CASSQRQGNGYTF. As DNA, the CDR3 is TGCGCCAGCAGTCAAAGACAGGGTAATGGCTACACCTTC. The chain links TRBV23-1 to TRBJ1-2; 7 nucleotides align to TRBD1. TRBV23-1 falls under the ORF class, with uncertain function. The CDR3 is 13 amino acids. The junction had 3 bases not matched to a gene; V was cut back by 2 bases and J by 6 bases.

On this clone itself: Other DNA sequences in this specimen translate into the identical CDR3. This rearrangement joins TRBV11-2 to TRBJ2-1, with D unresolved. This CDR3 comprises 12 residues. Germline CDR1 reads SGHAT; CDR2 reads FQNNGV. The V end was cut by 1 base, the J end by 5 bases, with 3 bases between. CDR3 residues: CASSLGDNEQFF. CDR3 in DNA: TGTGCCAGCAGCTTAGGGGACAATGAGCAGTTCTTC.

The chain joins TRBV4-3 to TRBJ2-7; TRBD2 agrees at 9 bases. Germline V lookup: CDR1 LGHNA, CDR2 YSLEER. J lost 0 bases, V lost 0 bases, and 18 bases had no gene match. CDR3 length: 21 amino acids. The CDR3 spells CASSQEIPVTSGALSSYEQYF. The DNA of the CDR3 is TGCGCCAGCAGCCAAGAAATCCCTGTGACTAGCGGAGCTCTAAGCTCCTACGAGCAGTACTTC.

The V call is TRBV9, the J call TRBJ1-3; TRBD1 is a possible D gene (6 bases). The CDR3 extends over 17 amino acids. The V and J ends lost 4 bases and 0 bases respectively, with 17 bases between them. Germline loops: CDR1 SGDLS, CDR2 YYNGEE. CDR3 in amino acids: CASSTGTTVSSGNTIYF. The CDR3 DNA reads TGTGCCAGCAGCACAGGGACAACCGTGAGCTCTGGAAACACCATATATTTT.

Only one count was recorded for this clone. The rearrangement links TRBV5-4 to TRBJ2-7; 11 nucleotides line up with TRBD1. Looked up from germline, CDR1 is SGHNT and CDR2 is YYREEE (reference sequence). The CDR3 runs to 15 residues. After removal of 1 base from V and 7 bases from J, the junction contained 7 bases not matched to a gene. Written as DNA, the CDR3 is TGTGCCAGCAGCTTGACAGGACAGGGGGCAGGGGAGCAGTACTTC. This encodes CASSLTGQGAGEQYF.

The chain joins TRBV5-6 to TRBJ2-7, with D possibly being TRBD1 or TRBD2 (5 bases each). This CDR3 spans 15 amino acids. Germline values: CDR1 SGHDT, CDR2 YYEEEE. Trimming cost V 0 bases and J 5 bases, with 15 bases left between them. The chain's CDR3 is CASSLGGSRPDEQYF. In DNA form, the CDR3 reads TGTGCCAGCAGCTTGGGGGGGAGCCGTCCCGACGAGCAGTACTTC.

The genes are TRBV11-2 and TRBJ1-3; D not resolved. Trimming removed 4 bases from V and 5 bases from J, with 6 bases in between. The CDR3 covers 12 residues. Germline V gene data show CDR1 as SGHAT and CDR2 as FQNNGV. CDR3 DNA: TGTGCCAGCAGCTCGATAAGAAACACCATATATTTT. Translation: CASSSIRNTIYF.

The rearrangement joins TRBV7-2 to TRBJ2-3; TRBD2 matches 16 bases. Germline-derived CDR1 and CDR2 are SGHTA and FQGNSA. The CDR3 covers 19 residues. Unmatched junction bases numbered 11, after V lost 5 bases and J lost 3 bases. Here the CDR3 reads CASSNPGTSGRARTDTQYF. DNA for the CDR3: TGTGCCAGCAGCAACCCCGGGACTAGCGGGAGGGCCCGTACAGATACGCAGTATTTT.

This sequence joins TRBV27 and TRBJ2-7, with 8 nucleotides matching TRBD2. The V gene end was trimmed by 9 bases and the J gene end by 4 bases; junction bases not matched to a gene: 14. The CDR3 spans 15 residues. Germline assignment: CDR1 MNHEY and CDR2 SMNVEV (reference sequence). CDR3: CASARRASGSYEQYF. The CDR3 nucleotides read TGTGCCAGTGCTCGTCGGGCTAGCGGGTCGTACGAGCAGTACTTC.

The genes are TRBV11-2 and TRBJ2-1; TRBD2 aligns across 13 bases. Germline CDR1 SGHAT, CDR2 FQNNGV. V lost 5 bases, J lost 7 bases, and 2 bases stayed unmatched. The CDR3 runs to 14 residues. The DNA of the CDR3 is TGTGCCAGCAGCGGGACTAGCGGGACTAATGAGCAGTTCTTC. Its protein product is CASSGTSGTNEQFF.

This clone has just one count. The chain links TRBV11-2 to TRBJ2-1; D might be TRBD2 (5 bases). This CDR3 contains 19 residues. Germline values: CDR1 SGHAT, CDR2 FQNNGV. V was shortened by 0 bases and J by 8 bases, with 26 bases between the two germline ends. The CDR3 nucleotides read TGTGCCAGCAGCTTAGATCGGTGGAGTCTAATAACGGGGTCGTATGAGCAGTTCTTC. This gives the protein CASSLDRWSLITGSYEQFF.

The chain combines TRBV7-6 with TRBJ2-3, with D hard to call. The V gene lost 3 bases and the J gene lost 3 bases, with 10 bases spanning the gap. Germline CDR1 reads SGHVS; CDR2 reads FNYEAQ. This CDR3 has 14 residues. The CDR3, as DNA: TGTGCCAGCAGCTTGGGTGCCGCAACAGATACGCAGTATTTT. The encoded protein is CASSLGAATDTQYF.

V is TRBV10-3 and J is TRBJ2-7; D remains unclear. Trimming took off 2 bases at V and 1 base at J, with 9 bases between the two ends. The CDR3 loop spans 14 amino acids. Germline V gives CDR1 ENHRY, CDR2 SYGVKD. This CDR3 is CAISEDPGSYEQYF. As DNA, the CDR3 is TGTGCCATCAGTGAGGATCCGGGTTCCTACGAGCAGTACTTC.

V is TRBV19 and J is TRBJ2-2, with D unclear. The CDR3 extends over 10 amino acids. In germline, CDR1 is LNHDA, CDR2 SQIVND (reference sequence). Trimming left V 10 bases short and J 6 bases short, with 6 bases between. The CDR3 reads CATSSGELFF. The CDR3 bases are TGTGCCACATCATCCGGGGAGCTGTTTTTT.

The V gene is TRBV19, the J gene TRBJ2-3, with unresolved D. CDR1 LNHDA and CDR2 SQIVND come from the germline V gene (reference sequence). This CDR3 is 12 amino acids long. The germline V and J ends were trimmed by 3 bases and 6 bases, with 7 bases remaining between them. The CDR3 nucleotides read TGTGCCAGTAGTATCCCCTCTGATACGCAGTATTTT. The encoded protein is CASSIPSDTQYF.

The gene calls are TRBV11-3 and TRBJ2-7; the D is unclear. CDR3 length equals 13 residues. V lost 1 base, J lost 3 bases, and 7 bases lay in between. Per germline, CDR1 SGHNT and CDR2 YENEEA. The CDR3 DNA reads TGTGCCAGCAGCTTAGGCCGGTTCTACGAGCAGTACTTC. This translates into CASSLGRFYEQYF.

This chain uses TRBV28 with TRBJ2-7; no clear D. V shed 4 bases and J shed 11 bases, with 18 bases lying between them. The CDR3 is made up of 13 amino acids. Germline V CDR1 and CDR2: MDHEN, SYDVKM. As DNA, the CDR3 is TGTGCCAGCAGTTCCGGTTTAAGGGAAGACAAGTACTTC. This codes for CASSSGLREDKYF.

The CDR3 is CASSFTSMRETQYF. The DNA of the CDR3 is TGTGCCAGCAGCTTTACATCGATGCGGGAGACCCAGTACTTC. The rearrangement joins TRBV7-8 to TRBJ2-5; D not certain. Germline CDR1 reads SGHVS; CDR2 reads FQNEAQ. The CDR3 is 14 residues long. With 3 bases removed from V and 5 bases from J, the gap between germline ends came to 13 bases.

This chain connects TRBV10-1 to TRBJ2-5; possible D gene TRBD2, 5 bases. CDR1 WNHNN and CDR2 SYGVQD come from the germline V gene (reference sequence). CDR3 length: 14 amino acids. V gave up 2 bases and J gave up 7 bases, with 14 bases separating them. CDR3 in amino acids: CASSEGSGWGTQYF. The CDR3 region has the DNA TGCGCCAGCAGTGAGGGATCGGGATGGGGGACCCAGTACTTC.

The gene calls are TRBV29-1 and TRBJ2-2; no firm D call. V gave up 7 bases and J gave up 3 bases, with 12 bases separating them. Germline-derived CDR1 and CDR2 are SQVTM and ANQGSEA. The CDR3 loop spans 13 amino acids. CDR3 in DNA: TGCAGCGCGGTGGCGGCGGACACCGGGGAGCTGTTTTTT. This gives the protein CSAVAADTGELFF.

DNA for the CDR3: TGCGCCAGCAGCCAACTCGCCCCAGGACAGGGGAACACTGAAGCTTTCTTT. It codes for CASSQLAPGQGNTEAFF. The chain joins TRBV4-1 to TRBJ1-1, with 8 bases aligning to TRBD1. V shed 2 bases and J 1 base; nucleotides not matched to a gene: 9. CDR1 is MGHRA, CDR2 YSYEKL, per germline. The CDR3 has 17 amino acids.

The chain links TRBV21-1 to TRBJ2-1; TRBD2 is the table's D call and was not checked against the DNA. TRBV21-1 is a recognized pseudogene. This CDR3 comprises 17 residues. In DNA form, the CDR3 reads TGTGCCAGCAGCAAATTAGGGAGACTAGCAGATTACAATGAGCAGTTCTTC. As protein: CASSKLGRLADYNEQFF.

Note on this clone: The sample contains more than one DNA sequence encoding this CDR3. The chain employs TRBV7-9 and TRBJ2-1, with D unclear. Germline CDR1 and CDR2: SEHNR and FQNEAQ (reference sequence). V lost 1 base to trimming and J lost 0 bases, with 7 bases between them. The CDR3 is 15 residues long. In DNA form, the CDR3 reads TGTGCCAGCAGCTTAGTCGGTAGCTCCTACAATGAGCAGTTCTTC. Its translation: CASSLVGSSYNEQFF.